The 11 T cell receptor beta chains given below trace back to one sample, sequenced in a study of T-cell memory formation after mild COVID-19. TCRdb re-analysed the 5' RACE reads in MiXCR, keeping a single row per CDR3 protein. The table has 200,000 or so distinct CDR3 sequences, about 17% seen once. Material for sequencing was PBMCs or a T cell subset sorted from them (not recorded which). These receptors came from an adult woman who had mild COVID-19 (a few samples of this study predate the infection). Cell type and time point are not known.

This clonotype has a handful of counts. This rearrangement joins TRBV7-9 to TRBJ1-1; TRBD1 is a possible D gene (5 bases). Germline CDR1 is SEHNR and CDR2 is FQNEAQ (reference sequence). The CDR3 consists of 13 residues. V gave up 3 bases and J gave up 11 bases, with 16 bases separating them. CDR3 region: CASSFRELGGAFF. DNA of the CDR3: TGTGCCAGCAGCTTCAGGGAGCTGGGTGGGGCTTTCTTT.

The chain joins TRBV5-6 to TRBJ2-3, with D unresolved. CDR3 length equals 14 residues. Trimming took 5 bases from V and 5 from J, leaving 15 bases between them. CDR1 is SGHDT, CDR2 YYEEEE, per germline. The CDR3 DNA reads as TGTGCCAGCAGTCCTGTATCTCCCGGAGATACGCAGTATTTT. Residues: CASSPVSPGDTQYF.

This clonotype was found once. V is TRBV30 and J is TRBJ1-2; no definite D call. Germline CDR1 is GTSNPN and CDR2 is SVGIG (reference sequence). The V and J ends lost 5 bases and 4 bases respectively, with 11 bases between them. The CDR3 consists of 12 residues. CDR3 in amino acids: CAWAPLSYGYTF. CDR3 bases: TGTGCCTGGGCACCTCTTAGCTATGGCTACACCTTC.

J is TRBJ2-7 and V is TRBV3-1; D possibly matches TRBD1 or TRBD2 (5 bases each). V was trimmed by 1 base and J by 2 bases, leaving 12 bases between them. The CDR3 totals 15 residues. Looked up from germline, CDR1 is LGHDT and CDR2 is YNNKEL (reference sequence). CDR3 nucleotide sequence: TGTGCCAGCAGCCAAGGGGGACCGAGTGCCTACGAGCAGTACTTC. Translating gives CASSQGGPSAYEQYF.

This clonotype occurred a few times. The chain couples TRBV9 to TRBJ2-1; no clear D. Germline assignment: CDR1 SGDLS and CDR2 YYNGEE. The CDR3 length is 15 residues. V lost 0 bases to trimming and J lost 2 bases, with 9 bases between them. The CDR3 DNA reads TGTGCCAGCAGCGTAGGATCTATCACCTACAATGAGCAGTTCTTC. This gives the protein CASSVGSITYNEQFF.

J is TRBJ1-5 and V is TRBV20-1; 7 bases map to TRBD1. The CDR3 loop spans 15 amino acids. CDR1 is DFQATT, CDR2 SNEGSKA, per germline (reference sequence). V lost 3 bases, J lost 6 bases, and 11 bases stayed unmatched. The CDR3 spells CSASRQGPASQPQHF. Here the CDR3 DNA reads TGCAGTGCTAGTCGACAGGGACCGGCGAGTCAGCCCCAGCATTTT.

The chain is built from TRBV10-3 and TRBJ2-3, with D possibly called TRBD1 or TRBD2 (5 bases each). The germline gives CDR1 ENHRY, CDR2 SYGVKD. The CDR3 runs to 15 residues. With 3 bases removed from V and 7 bases from J, the gap between germline ends came to 17 bases. This chain's CDR3 is CAISEPGREENTQYF. CDR3 sequence (DNA): TGTGCCATCAGTGAACCGGGACGGGAAGAGAATACGCAGTATTTT.

This clonotype was detected a few times. The chain uses TRBV6-4 and TRBJ2-3; TRBD2 agrees at 10 bases. J gave up 3 bases and V 5 bases, and 8 bases lay outside the gene matches. This CDR3 region has 16 residues. In germline, CDR1 is MRHNA, CDR2 SNTAGT. The CDR3 loop is CASSPSGGEPTDTQYF. For the CDR3, the DNA is TGTGCCAGCAGTCCTAGCGGGGGTGAGCCGACAGATACGCAGTATTTT.

This clonotype has a single count. The chain combines TRBV20-1 with TRBJ2-5, with TRBD1 matching 8 bases. V shed 6 bases and J 2 bases; nucleotides not matched to a gene: 5. The CDR3 is 13 residues long. Germline V gene lookup returns CDR1 DFQATT and CDR2 SNEGSKA (reference sequence). DNA of the CDR3: TGCAGTGCCGAAAGGACAGGGCAAGAGACCCAGTACTTC. Translation: CSAERTGQETQYF.

This clonotype was seen many times. This chain joins TRBV4-3 and TRBJ1-4, with D possibly TRBD1 on 6 matching bases. V was pared by 3 bases and J by 4 bases, with 12 bases between. This CDR3 comprises 15 residues. The germline V gene has CDR1 LGHNA and CDR2 YSLEER. The CDR3 bases are TGCGCCAGCAGCCAGAACCAGGGGCTTAATGAAAAACTGTTTTTT. It codes for CASSQNQGLNEKLFF.

This clonotype has more than one count but fewer than ten. V and J are TRBV5-1 and TRBJ2-4; D may be TRBD1 or TRBD2 (7 bases each). This CDR3 comprises 15 residues. The germline CDR1 and CDR2 sequences are SGHRS and YFSETQ. The V and J ends lost 0 bases and 6 bases respectively, with 13 bases between them. In DNA form, the CDR3 reads TGCGCCAGCAGCTTGGTGGGCAGGGGGGGAAACATTCAGTACTTC. This encodes CASSLVGRGGNIQYF.